A selection of T cell receptor beta chains follows, all from one sample in a study of blood T cell repertoires in COVID-19. Using immunoSEQ multiplex PCR, the repertoire was profiled, and TCRdb retains in-frame clones only, with some absent. Of around 120,000 clones in the sample, approximately 84% are singletons; the top ten hold less than 9%. The sequenced material came from peripheral blood. These receptors were collected from a man in his sixties or seventies with active or convalescent COVID-19. The conserved cysteine and the conserved F or W are not part of the CDR3 here. D genes are given only for firm matches.

v_gene	d_gene	j_gene	CDR3aa
TRBV6-2/TRBV6-3	-	TRBJ1-1	ASSYSIAGGEAF
TRBV19	TRBD1	TRBJ1-2	ASSPGQGAAGYT
TRBV6-5	TRBD1	TRBJ1-2	ASSLQGIGYT
TRBV9	TRBD1	TRBJ1-6	ASSPSGTANSPLH
TRBV19	-	TRBJ2-2	ASSTLQGNWAGELF
TRBV11-3	-	TRBJ2-6	ASSLDTSGANVLT
TRBV3-1/TRBV3-2	-	TRBJ2-4	ASSQKRALGAPNNIQY
TRBV18	-	TRBJ1-5	ASSPQGIRNQPQH
TRBV3-1/TRBV3-2	-	TRBJ1-2	ASSQGTIYGYT
TRBV5-1	TRBD1	TRBJ2-3	ASTSQGAVGTDTQY
TRBV12-3/TRBV12-4	-	TRBJ2-1	ASSTYNEQF
TRBV28	-	TRBJ1-5	ASSLSSNQPQH
TRBV30	-	TRBJ2-1	AWSVSRFREQF
TRBV11-2	TRBD1	TRBJ2-7	ASSIGTGLFYEQY
TRBV19	-	TRBJ2-1	ASSISGVRTHNEQF
TRBV6-2/TRBV6-3	-	TRBJ2-1	ASSRVGAFEQF
TRBV2	-	TRBJ2-7	ASRRTVEY
TRBV7-2	TRBD1	TRBJ1-6	ASSKPGQGNSPLH
TRBV5-4	-	TRBJ1-2	ASSRGGENYGYT
TRBV19	-	TRBJ1-2	ASSIRTEPNYGYT
TRBV5-4	-	TRBJ1-2	ASSRGRGSNYGYT
TRBV5-1	TRBD1	TRBJ1-6	ASTKDRVNSPLH
TRBV16	-	TRBJ1-2	ASSQSQYGYT
TRBV5-8	-	TRBJ1-1	ASSYSLMNTEAF
TRBV28	-	TRBJ1-1	ASSLFGGGTEAF
TRBV7-8	-	TRBJ1-2	ASSLSGGVSYGYT
TRBV3-1/TRBV3-2	-	TRBJ1-2	ASSHRWRGPNYGYT
TRBV6-5	TRBD1	TRBJ1-1	ASRPDRDVNEAF
TRBV2	-	TRBJ1-2	ASTQVNYGYT
TRBV4-3	TRBD1	TRBJ1-3	ASSQDRGQAAGNTIY
TRBV9	TRBD2	TRBJ2-2	ASSVGPGRGSTGELF
TRBV7-3	-	TRBJ2-5	ASGLRLGETQY
TRBV7-2	TRBD1	TRBJ1-1	ASITGGTMNTEAF
TRBV7-9	-	TRBJ2-3	ASSPRGPDTQY
TRBV29-1	-	TRBJ1-1	SVLGTEAF
TRBV11-2	-	TRBJ1-1	ASSLKPNTEAF
TRBV5-1	TRBD2	TRBJ2-7	ASSLEGGPQVEQY
TRBV5-4	-	TRBJ1-2	ASSLGVEIFYGYT
TRBV6-1	-	TRBJ1-6	ASSENRPHPSPLH
TRBV30	TRBD1	TRBJ1-6	AWEQGANSPLH
TRBV15	TRBD1	TRBJ2-5	ATSREGTGQETQY